This T cell receptor beta chain is drawn from a study of blood T cell repertoires in COVID-19. Across the study: COVID-19 samples collected from the United States, Italy and Spain covered acute and convalescent phases. PBMCs, B-cell-depleted T cells, or T cells were the source of the cDNA or gDNA that made up the material.

Study processing details: The assay estimated nucleated cells by amplifying reference gene primers. The assay was immunoSEQ multiplex PCR, and TCRdb's table has in-frame clones only and misses some. Clone size and V and J calls were adopted from that table, with D and trimming inferred from the DNA. The sample contains approximately 140,000 clones, 87% of which appear only once. The TCR comes from a man older than 75 with acute or convalescent COVID-19. Input material: peripheral blood.

The CDR3 loop is CASSRTPGTGQNTEAFF. The CDR3 nucleotides are TGTGCCAGCAGTCGAACCCCCGGGACAGGGCAAAACACTGAAGCTTTCTTT. The gene calls are TRBV6-6 and TRBJ1-1; 9 nucleotides line up with TRBD1. V lost 5 bases, J lost 2 bases, and 12 bases stayed unmatched. The germline CDR1 and CDR2 sequences are MNHNY and SVGAGI (reference sequence). This CDR3 region has 17 residues.